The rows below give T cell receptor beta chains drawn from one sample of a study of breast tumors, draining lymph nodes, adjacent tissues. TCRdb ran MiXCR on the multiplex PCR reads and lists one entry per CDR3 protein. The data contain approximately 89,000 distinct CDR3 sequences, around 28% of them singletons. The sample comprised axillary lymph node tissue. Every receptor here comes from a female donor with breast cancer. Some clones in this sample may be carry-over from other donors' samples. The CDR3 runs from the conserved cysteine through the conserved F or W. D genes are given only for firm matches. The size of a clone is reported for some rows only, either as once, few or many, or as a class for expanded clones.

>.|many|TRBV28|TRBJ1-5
TGTGCCAGCAGCCATTACCGGGGGTATAGCAATCAGCCCCAGCATTTT
CASSHYRGYSNQPQHF
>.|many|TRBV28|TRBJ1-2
TGTGCCAGCAGTTTCAGGGTACGCGGTGGCTACACCTTC
CASSFRVRGGYTF
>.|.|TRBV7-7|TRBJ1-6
TGTGCTAGCAGCCCGAGTCAGAATTCACCCCTCCACTTT
CASSPSQNSPLHF
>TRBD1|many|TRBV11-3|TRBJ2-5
TGTGCCAGCAGCCAGAATGGCCAGGGGGTGCAAGAGACCCAGTACTTC
CASSQNGQGVQETQYF
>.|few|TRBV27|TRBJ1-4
TGTGCCAGCAGTTTCCAACCTAATGAAAAACTGTTTTTT
CASSFQPNEKLFF
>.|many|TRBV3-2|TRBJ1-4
TGTGCCAGCAGCACACAGGGCCGTGGGGAAAAACTGTTTTTT
CASSTQGRGEKLFF
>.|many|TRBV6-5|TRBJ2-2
TGTGCCAGCAGACCTGGGGGGTGGCCCACCGGGGAGCTGTTTTTT
CASRPGGWPTGELFF
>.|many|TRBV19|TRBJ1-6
TGTGCCACAACCCCGGGGGCGCGGGGTAGTTCACCCCTCCACTTT
CATTPGARGSSPLHF
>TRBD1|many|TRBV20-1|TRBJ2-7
TGCAGTGCTCCCGACAGGGCCTACGAGCAGTACTTC
CSAPDRAYEQYF
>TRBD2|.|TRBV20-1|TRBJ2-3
TGCAGTGCTAGATGGGCGGGAGGGCCAGTTTCAGATGAGCAGTATTTT
CSARWAGGPVSDEQYF
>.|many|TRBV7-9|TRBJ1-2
TGTGCCAGCAGCTTAGGTGTCGGGGGGTCTAACTATGGCTACACCTTC
CASSLGVGGSNYGYTF
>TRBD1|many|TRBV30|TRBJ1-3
TGTGCCTGGAGTGTCCCAGGGGGAAGGGACACCATATATTTT
CAWSVPGGRDTIYF
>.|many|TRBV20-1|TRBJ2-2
TGCAGTGCTAGAGTAGGTGCCGGGGAGCTGTTTTTT
CSARVGAGELFF
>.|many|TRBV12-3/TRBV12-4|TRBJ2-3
TGTGCCAGCACCCTAGGGGGGAGTGGGACAGATACGCAGTATTTT
CASTLGGSGTDTQYF
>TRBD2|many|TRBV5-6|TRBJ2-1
TGTGCCAGCAGCTCGACTAGCGGGATCTATGAGCAGTTCTTC
CASSSTSGIYEQFF
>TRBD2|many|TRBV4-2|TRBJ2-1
TGTGCCAGCAGCCCGACGGGGACTAGCCGCAACAATGAGCAGTTCTTC
CASSPTGTSRNNEQFF
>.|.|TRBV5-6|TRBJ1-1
TGTGCCAGCAGCTTGGAGAACACACCGGGGGAAGCTTTCTTT
CASSLENTPGEAFF
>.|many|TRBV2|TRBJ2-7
TGTGCCAGCAGTGGCCGAACGTCCTCCTACGAGCAGTACTTC
CASSGRTSSYEQYF
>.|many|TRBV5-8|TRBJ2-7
TGTGCCAGCAGCTTGCGGGAGTCCCCCTACGAGCAGTACTTC
CASSLRESPYEQYF
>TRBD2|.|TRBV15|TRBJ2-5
TGTGCCGCCAGCAGCTTATTAGCGGGGGAGGAGACCCAGTACTTC
CAASSLLAGEETQYF
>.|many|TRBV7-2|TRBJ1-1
TGTGCCAGCAGCTTAATGACACAGAACACTGAAGCTTTCTTT
CASSLMTQNTEAFF
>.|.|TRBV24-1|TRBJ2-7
TGTGCCACCGGGCCGGCAGGCCTTCCCGAGCAGTACTTC
CATGPAGLPEQYF
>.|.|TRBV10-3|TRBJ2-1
TGTGCCTCTGGACCGAGGGCAGATGAGCAGTTCTTC
CASGPRADEQFF
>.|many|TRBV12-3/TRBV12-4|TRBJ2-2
TGTGCCAGCAGACCAACCACGACCGGGGAGCTGTTTTTT
CASRPTTTGELFF
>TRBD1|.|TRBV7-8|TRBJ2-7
TGTGCTAGCAGCCCGGGGCAGGGGGCGTCCGAGCGGTACTTC
CASSPGQGASERYF
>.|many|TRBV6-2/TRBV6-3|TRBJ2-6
TGTGCGAGCATAGATTCCGGGGCCAACGTCCTGACTTTC
CASIDSGANVLTF
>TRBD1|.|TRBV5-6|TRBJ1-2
TGTGCCGGCAGCTTTGGGGACAGATACTATGGCTACACCTTC
CAGSFGDRYYGYTF
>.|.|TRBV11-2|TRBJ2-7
TGTGCCAGCAGCCAAGGAGTGGAGCCGAACTACGAGCAGTACTTC
CASSQGVEPNYEQYF
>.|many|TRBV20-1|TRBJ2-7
TGCAGTGCTTTTCCCGGGACGTCCTCCTACGAGCAGTACTTC
CSAFPGTSSYEQYF
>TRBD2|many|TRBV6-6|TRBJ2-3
TGTGCCAGCAGTTACTCCCTTTGGGGGAGGGCCGCGGATACGCAGTATTTT
CASSYSLWGRAADTQYF
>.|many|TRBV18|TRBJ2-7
TGTGCCAGCTCATCGGGACCTGGCTACGAGCAGTACTTC
CASSSGPGYEQYF
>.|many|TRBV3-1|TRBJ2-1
TGTGCCAGCAGCCAAGATGGACCCCGAAGGTTCTTC
CASSQDGPRRFF
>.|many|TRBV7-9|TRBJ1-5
TGTGCCAGCAGCTTAGAGGCAGTTCAGGGTCCCCAGCATTTT
CASSLEAVQGPQHF
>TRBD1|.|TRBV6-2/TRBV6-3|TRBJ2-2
TGTGCCAGCAGCCCTGGGACAGGGGGTCCCGGGGAGCTGTTTTTT
CASSPGTGGPGELFF
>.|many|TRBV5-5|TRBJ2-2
TGTGCCAGCAGCCCCCGGACATTAAACACCGGGGAGCTGTTTTTT
CASSPRTLNTGELFF
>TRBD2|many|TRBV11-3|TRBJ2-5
TGTGCCAGCAGCTATGGACTAGCGGGGGAAGAGACCCAGTACTTC
CASSYGLAGEETQYF
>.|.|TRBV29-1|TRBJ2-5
TGCAGCGTCCGTACGGAGCAAGAGACCCAGTACTTC
CSVRTEQETQYF
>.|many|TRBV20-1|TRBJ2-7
TGCAGTGCTCTCTACGAAAAAAGCTCCTACGAGCAGTACTTC
CSALYEKSSYEQYF
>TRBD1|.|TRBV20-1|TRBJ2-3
TGCAGTGGTAGGCAGGGGGTAGATGAGCAGTATTTT
CSGRQGVDEQYF
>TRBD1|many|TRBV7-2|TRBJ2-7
TGTGCCAGCAGCTTAGCTACAGGGGCCTACGAGCAGTACTTC
CASSLATGAYEQYF
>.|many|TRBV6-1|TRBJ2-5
TGTGCCAGCACCGAGCTCTGGGCCCAGTACTTC
CASTELWAQYF
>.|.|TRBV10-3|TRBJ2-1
TGTGCCATCAGGGAAAGCGGGTTCGTCAATGAGCAGTTCTTC
CAIRESGFVNEQFF
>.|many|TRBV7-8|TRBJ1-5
TGTGCCAGCAGCTTAGGGATGACAGGCTCTAGCAATCAGCCCCAGCATTTT
CASSLGMTGSSNQPQHF
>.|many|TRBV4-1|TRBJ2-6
TGCGCCAGCAGCCTGGGCCCCCCCCCGTTCACTACCTCTGGGGCCAACGTCCTGACTTTC
CASSLGPPPFTTSGANVLTF
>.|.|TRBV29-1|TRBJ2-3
TGCAGCGTTGCTGACTACACAGATACGCAGTATTTT
CSVADYTDTQYF
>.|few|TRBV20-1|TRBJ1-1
TGCAGTGCTAGATTGCAGACAGGAAAAACTGAAGCTTTCTTT
CSARLQTGKTEAFF
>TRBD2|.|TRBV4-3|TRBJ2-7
TGCGCCAGCAGCCCGGGGGCTAGCGGGAGCAGGCAGTACTTC
CASSPGASGSRQYF